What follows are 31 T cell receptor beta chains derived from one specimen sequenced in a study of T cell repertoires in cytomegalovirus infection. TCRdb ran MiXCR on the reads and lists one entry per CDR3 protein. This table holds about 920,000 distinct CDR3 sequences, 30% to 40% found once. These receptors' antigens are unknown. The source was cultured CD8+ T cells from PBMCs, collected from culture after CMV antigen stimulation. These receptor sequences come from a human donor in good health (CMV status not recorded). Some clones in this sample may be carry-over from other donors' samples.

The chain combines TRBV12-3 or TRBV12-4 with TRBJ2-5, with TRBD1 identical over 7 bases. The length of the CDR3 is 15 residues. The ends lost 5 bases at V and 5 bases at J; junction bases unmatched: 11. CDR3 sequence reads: CASSKLDRNVETQYF. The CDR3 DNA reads TGTGCCAGCAGTAAATTGGACAGGAACGTGGAGACCCAGTACTTC.

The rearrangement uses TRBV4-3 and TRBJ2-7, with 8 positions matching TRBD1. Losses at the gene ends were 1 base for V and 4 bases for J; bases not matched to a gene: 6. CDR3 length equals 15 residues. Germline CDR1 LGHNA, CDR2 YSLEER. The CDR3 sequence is CASSQVTGEVYEQYF. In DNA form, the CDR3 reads TGCGCCAGCAGCCAAGTGACAGGGGAAGTGTACGAGCAGTACTTC.

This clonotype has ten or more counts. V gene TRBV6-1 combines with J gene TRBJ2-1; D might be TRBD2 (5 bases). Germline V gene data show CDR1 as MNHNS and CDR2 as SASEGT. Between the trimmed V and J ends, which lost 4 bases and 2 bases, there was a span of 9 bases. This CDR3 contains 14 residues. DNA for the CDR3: TGTGCCAGCAGTGTGGCGGGTACCTACAATGAGCAGTTCTTC. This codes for CASSVAGTYNEQFF.

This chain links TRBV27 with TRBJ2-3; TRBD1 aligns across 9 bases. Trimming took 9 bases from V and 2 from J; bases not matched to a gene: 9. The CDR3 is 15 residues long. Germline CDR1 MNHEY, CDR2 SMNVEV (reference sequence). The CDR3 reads CASSSRTGDTDTQYF. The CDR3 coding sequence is TGTGCCAGTTCGTCCAGGACAGGGGACACAGATACGCAGTATTTT.

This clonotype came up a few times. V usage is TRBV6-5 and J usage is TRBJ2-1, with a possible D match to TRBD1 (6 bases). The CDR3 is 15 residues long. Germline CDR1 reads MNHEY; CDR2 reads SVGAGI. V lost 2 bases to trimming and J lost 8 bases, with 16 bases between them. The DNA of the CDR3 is TGTGCCAGCAGTTACATGGCTTCCCCAGGGGATGAGCAGTTCTTC. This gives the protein CASSYMASPGDEQFF.

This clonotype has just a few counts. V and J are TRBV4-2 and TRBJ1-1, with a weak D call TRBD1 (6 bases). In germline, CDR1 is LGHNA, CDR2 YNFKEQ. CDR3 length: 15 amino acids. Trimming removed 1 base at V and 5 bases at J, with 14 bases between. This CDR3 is CASSQVVGAETEAFF. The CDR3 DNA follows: TGTGCCAGCAGCCAAGTAGTGGGGGCGGAAACTGAAGCTTTCTTT.

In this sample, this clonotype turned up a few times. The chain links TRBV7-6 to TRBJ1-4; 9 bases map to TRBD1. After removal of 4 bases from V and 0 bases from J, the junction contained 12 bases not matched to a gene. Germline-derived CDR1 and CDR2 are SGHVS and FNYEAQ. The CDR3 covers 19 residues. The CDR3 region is CASSSPRDRVFPTNEKLFF. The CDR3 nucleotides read TGTGCCAGCAGCTCCCCCAGGGACAGGGTGTTCCCAACTAATGAAAAACTGTTTTTT.

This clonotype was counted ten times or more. CDR3 in amino acids: CASSLGTASNQPQHF. CDR3 bases: TGTGCCAGCAGCTTGGGGACAGCGAGCAATCAGCCCCAGCATTTT. This chain connects TRBV7-9 to TRBJ1-5; 7 bases agree with TRBD1. V trimming: 3 bases; J trimming: 1 base; junction bases outside the gene matches: 3. Germline CDR1 reads SEHNR; CDR2 reads FQNEAQ (reference sequence). This CDR3 contains 15 residues. Full variable domain (outside the CDR3, taken from reference TRBV7-9 and TRBJ1-5): DTGVSQNPRHKITKRGQNVTFRCDPISEHNRLYWYRQTLGQGPEFLTYFQNEAQLEKSRLLSDRFSAERPKGSFSTLEIQRTEQGDSAMYLCASSLGTASNQPQHFGDGTRLSIL.

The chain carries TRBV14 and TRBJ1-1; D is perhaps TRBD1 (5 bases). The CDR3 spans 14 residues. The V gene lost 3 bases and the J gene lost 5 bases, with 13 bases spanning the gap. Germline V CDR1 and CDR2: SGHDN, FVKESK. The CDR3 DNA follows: TGTGCCAGCAGCCATCAGGGAGGGGAAACTGAAGCTTTCTTT. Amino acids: CASSHQGGETEAFF.

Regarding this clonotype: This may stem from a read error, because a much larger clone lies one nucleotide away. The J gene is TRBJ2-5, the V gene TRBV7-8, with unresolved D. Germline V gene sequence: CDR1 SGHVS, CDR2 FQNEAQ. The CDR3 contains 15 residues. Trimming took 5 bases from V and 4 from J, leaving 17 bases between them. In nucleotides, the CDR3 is TGTGCCAGCAGCCACTTAGAGGCCCCCCTAGAGACCCAGTACTTC. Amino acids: CASSHLEAPLETQYF.

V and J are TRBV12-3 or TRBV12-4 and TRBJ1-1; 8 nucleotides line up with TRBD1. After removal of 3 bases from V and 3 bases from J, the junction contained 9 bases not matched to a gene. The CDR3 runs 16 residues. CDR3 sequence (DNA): TGTGCCAGCAGTTTTTTAATGGGACAGGAGGACACTGAAGCTTTCTTT. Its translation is CASSFLMGQEDTEAFF.

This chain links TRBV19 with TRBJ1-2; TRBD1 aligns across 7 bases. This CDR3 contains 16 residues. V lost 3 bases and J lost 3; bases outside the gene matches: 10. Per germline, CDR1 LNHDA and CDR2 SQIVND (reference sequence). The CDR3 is CASSIPSSTGYYGYTF. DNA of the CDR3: TGTGCCAGTAGTATTCCTTCCTCGACAGGGTACTATGGCTACACCTTC. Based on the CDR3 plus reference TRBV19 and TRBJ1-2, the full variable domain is DGGITQSPKYLFRKEGQNVTLSCEQNLNHDAMYWYRQDPGQGLRLIYYSQIVNDFQKGDIAEGYSVSREKKESFPLTVTSAQKNPTAFYLCASSIPSSTGYYGYTFGSGTRLTVV.

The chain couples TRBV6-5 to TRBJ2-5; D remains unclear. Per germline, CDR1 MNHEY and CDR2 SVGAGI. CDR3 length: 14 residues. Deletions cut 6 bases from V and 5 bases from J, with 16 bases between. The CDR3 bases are TGTGCCAGCAGCCCGGGCCCAGTTGTGGAGACCCAGTACTTC. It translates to CASSPGPVVETQYF.

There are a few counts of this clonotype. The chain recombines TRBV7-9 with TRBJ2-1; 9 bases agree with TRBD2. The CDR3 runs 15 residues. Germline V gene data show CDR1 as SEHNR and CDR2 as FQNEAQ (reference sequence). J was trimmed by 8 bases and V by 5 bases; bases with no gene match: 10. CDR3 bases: TGTGCCAGCAGCCCCGGGACTAGCCGATGGGATGAGCAGTTCTTC. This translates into CASSPGTSRWDEQFF.

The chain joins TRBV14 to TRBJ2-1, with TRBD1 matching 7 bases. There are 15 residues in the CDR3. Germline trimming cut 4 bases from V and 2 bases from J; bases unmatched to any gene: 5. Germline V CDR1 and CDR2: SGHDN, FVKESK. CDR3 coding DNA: TGTGCCAGCAGCCTGACAGGGCGCCCCTACAATGAGCAGTTCTTC. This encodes CASSLTGRPYNEQFF.

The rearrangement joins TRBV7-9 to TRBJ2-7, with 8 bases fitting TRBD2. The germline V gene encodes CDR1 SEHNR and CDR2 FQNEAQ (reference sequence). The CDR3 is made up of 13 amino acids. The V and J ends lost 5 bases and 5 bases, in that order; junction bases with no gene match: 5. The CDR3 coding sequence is TGTGCCAGCAGCCCGACCGGGAGGGACGAGCAGTACTTC. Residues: CASSPTGRDEQYF.

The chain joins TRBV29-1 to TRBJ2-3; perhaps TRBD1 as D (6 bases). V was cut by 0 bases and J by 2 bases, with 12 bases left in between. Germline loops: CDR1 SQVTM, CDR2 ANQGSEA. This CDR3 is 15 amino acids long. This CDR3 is CSVEDGGHSTDTQYF. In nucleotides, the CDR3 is TGCAGCGTTGAAGATGGGGGACATTCCACAGATACGCAGTATTTT.

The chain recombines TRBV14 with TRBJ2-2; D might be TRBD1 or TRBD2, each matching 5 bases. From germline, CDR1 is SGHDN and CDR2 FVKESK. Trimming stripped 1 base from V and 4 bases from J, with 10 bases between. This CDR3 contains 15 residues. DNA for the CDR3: TGTGCCAGCAGCCAAGCATGGGGGAGCACCGGGGAGCTGTTTTTT. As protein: CASSQAWGSTGELFF.

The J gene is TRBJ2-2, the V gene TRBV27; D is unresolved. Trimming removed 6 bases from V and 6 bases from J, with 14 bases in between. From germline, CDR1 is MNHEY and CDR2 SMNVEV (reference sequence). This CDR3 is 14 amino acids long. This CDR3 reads CASSLTDLAGELFF. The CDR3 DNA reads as TGTGCCAGCAGCCTAACCGACCTGGCCGGGGAGCTGTTTTTT.

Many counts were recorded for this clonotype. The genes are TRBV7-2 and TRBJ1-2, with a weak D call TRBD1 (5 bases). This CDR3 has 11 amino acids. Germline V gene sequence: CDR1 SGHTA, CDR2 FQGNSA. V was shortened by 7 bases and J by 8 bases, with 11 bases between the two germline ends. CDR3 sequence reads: CASIVKGGYTF. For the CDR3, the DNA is TGTGCCAGCATCGTAAAGGGGGGCTACACCTTC. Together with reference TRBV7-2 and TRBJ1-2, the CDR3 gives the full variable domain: GAGVSQSPSNKVTEKGKDVELRCDPISGHTALYWYRQSLGQGLEFLIYFQGNSAPDKSGLPSDRFSAERTGGSVSTLTIQRTQQEDSAVYLCASIVKGGYTFGSGTRLTVV.

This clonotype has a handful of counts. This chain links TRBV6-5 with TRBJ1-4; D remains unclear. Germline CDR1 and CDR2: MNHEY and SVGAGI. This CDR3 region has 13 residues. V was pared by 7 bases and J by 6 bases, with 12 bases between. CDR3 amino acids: CASTTRRDEKLFF. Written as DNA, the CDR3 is TGTGCCAGCACCACGCGGAGGGATGAAAAACTGTTTTTT.

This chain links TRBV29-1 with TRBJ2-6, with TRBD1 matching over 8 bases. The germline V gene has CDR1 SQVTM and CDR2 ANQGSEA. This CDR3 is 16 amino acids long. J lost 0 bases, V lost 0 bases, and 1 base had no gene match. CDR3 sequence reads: CSVEDRGLSGANVLTF. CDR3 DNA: TGCAGCGTTGAAGACAGGGGGCTCTCTGGGGCCAACGTCCTGACTTTC.

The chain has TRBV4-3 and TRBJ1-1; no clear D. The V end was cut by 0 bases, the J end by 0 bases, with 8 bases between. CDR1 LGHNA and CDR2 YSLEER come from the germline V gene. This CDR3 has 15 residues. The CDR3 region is CASSQDSTMNTEAFF. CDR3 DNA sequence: TGCGCCAGCAGCCAAGATTCGACAATGAACACTGAAGCTTTCTTT.

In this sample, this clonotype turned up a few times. The DNA of the CDR3 is TGTGCCAGCAGCTTAACGGGGGACCCCAATTTTTCACCCCTCCACTTT. Translated, it gives CASSLTGDPNFSPLHF. The rearrangement joins TRBV7-3 to TRBJ1-6; D may be TRBD1 (5 bases). Germline CDR1 is SGHTA and CDR2 is FQGTGA. The CDR3 runs 16 residues. Trimming cost V 0 bases and J 9 bases, with 15 bases left between them.

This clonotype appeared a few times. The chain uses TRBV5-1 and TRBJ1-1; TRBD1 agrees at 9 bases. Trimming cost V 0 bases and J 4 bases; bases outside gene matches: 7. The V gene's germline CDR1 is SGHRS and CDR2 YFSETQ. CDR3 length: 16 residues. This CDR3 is CASSLGQGELGTEAFF. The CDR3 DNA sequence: TGCGCCAGCAGCTTGGGACAGGGGGAATTAGGCACTGAAGCTTTCTTT.

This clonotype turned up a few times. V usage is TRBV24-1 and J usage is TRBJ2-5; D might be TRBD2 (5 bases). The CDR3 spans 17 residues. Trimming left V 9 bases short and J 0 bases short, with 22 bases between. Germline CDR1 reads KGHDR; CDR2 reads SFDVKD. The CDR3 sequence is CATSPKGGLNDQETQYF. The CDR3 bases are TGTGCCACCTCCCCAAAAGGTGGACTCAATGACCAAGAGACCCAGTACTTC.

CDR3 DNA sequence: TGTGCCAGGGGGGCCAGCTCCTATAATTCACCCCTCCACTTT. It translates to CARGASSYNSPLHF. The chain couples TRBV2 to TRBJ1-6; D possibly corresponds to TRBD1 (6 bases). The germline V gene has CDR1 SNHLY and CDR2 FYNNEI. V was shortened by 9 bases and J by 0 bases, with 9 bases between the two germline ends. The CDR3 runs 14 residues.

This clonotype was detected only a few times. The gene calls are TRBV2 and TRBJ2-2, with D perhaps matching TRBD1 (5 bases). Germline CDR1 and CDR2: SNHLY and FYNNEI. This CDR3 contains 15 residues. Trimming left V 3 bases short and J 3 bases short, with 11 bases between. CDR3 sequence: CASSEWGKDTGELFF. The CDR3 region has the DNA TGTGCCAGCAGTGAGTGGGGCAAGGACACCGGGGAGCTGTTTTTT.

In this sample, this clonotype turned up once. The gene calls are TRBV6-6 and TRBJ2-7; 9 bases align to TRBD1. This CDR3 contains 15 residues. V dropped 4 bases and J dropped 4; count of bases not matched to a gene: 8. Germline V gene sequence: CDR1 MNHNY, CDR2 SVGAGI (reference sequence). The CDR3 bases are TGTGCCAGCAGTTCCGGGACAGGGAGTCTGTACGAGCAGTACGTC. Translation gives CASSSGTGSLYEQYV.

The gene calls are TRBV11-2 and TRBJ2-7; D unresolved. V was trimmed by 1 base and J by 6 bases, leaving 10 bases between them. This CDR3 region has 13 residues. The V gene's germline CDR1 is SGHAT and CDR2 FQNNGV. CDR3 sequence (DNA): TGTGCCAGCAGCTTAGGATACGGACCCGAGCAGTACGTC. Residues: CASSLGYGPEQYV.

DNA of the CDR3: TGTGCCAGCAGCTTTCAGGACAGGGCCTACAATGAGCAGTTCTTC. Translated, it gives CASSFQDRAYNEQFF. V and J are TRBV7-2 and TRBJ2-1; 8 nucleotides match TRBD1. The junction had 3 bases not matched to a gene; V was cut back by 3 bases and J by 2 bases. This CDR3 has 15 amino acids. Germline V CDR1 and CDR2: SGHTA, FQGNSA. The whole variable domain, filled in from reference TRBV7-2 and TRBJ2-1, reads GAGVSQSPSNKVTEKGKDVELRCDPISGHTALYWYRQSLGQGLEFLIYFQGNSAPDKSGLPSDRFSAERTGGSVSTLTIQRTQQEDSAVYLCASSFQDRAYNEQFFGPGTRLTVL.